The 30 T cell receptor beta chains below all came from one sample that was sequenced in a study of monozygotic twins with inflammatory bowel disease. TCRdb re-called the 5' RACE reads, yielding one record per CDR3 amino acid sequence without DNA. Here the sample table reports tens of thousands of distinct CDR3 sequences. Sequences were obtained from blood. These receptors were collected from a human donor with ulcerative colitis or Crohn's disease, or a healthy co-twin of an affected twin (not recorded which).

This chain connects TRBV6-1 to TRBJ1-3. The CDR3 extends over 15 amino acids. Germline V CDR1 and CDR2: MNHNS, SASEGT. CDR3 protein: CATDPPEVDGNTIYF.

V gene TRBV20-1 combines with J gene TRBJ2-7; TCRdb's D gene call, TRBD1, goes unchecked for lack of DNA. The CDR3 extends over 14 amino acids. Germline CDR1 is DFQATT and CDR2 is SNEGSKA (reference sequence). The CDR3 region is CSARVPRVISEQYF.

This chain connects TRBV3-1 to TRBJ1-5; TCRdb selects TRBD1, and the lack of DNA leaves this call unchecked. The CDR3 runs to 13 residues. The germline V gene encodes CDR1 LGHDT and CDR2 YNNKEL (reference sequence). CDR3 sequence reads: CASSVQGNRPQHF.

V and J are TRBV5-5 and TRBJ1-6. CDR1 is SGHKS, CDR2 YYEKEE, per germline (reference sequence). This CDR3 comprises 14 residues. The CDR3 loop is CASSLAQNNSPLHF.

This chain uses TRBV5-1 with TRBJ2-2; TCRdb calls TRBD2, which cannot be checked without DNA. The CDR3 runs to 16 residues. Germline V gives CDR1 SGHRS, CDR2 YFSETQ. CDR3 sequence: CASSLVSGGLTGELFF.

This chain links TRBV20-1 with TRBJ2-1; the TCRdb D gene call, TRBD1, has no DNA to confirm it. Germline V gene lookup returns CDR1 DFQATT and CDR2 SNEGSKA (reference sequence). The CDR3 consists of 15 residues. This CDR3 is CSASPGAISYNEQFF.

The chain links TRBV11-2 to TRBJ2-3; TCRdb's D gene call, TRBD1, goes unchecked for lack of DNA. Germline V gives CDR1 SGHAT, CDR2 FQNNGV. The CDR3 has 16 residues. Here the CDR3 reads CASSSQGTHITDTQYF.

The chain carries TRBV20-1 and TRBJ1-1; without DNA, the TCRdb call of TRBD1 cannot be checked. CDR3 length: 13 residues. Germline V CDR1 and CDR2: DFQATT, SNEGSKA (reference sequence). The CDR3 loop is CSARPGGFTEAFF.

CDR3 amino acids: CASSYSGVGRGGPNEQFF. This chain joins TRBV6-5 and TRBJ2-1; the D call from TCRdb, TRBD2, cannot be confirmed without DNA. Per the germline V gene, CDR1 is MNHEY and CDR2 is SVGAGI. This CDR3 spans 18 amino acids.

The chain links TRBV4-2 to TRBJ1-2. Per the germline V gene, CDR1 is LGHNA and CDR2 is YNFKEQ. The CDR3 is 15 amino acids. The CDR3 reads CASSQDSHGNYGYTF.

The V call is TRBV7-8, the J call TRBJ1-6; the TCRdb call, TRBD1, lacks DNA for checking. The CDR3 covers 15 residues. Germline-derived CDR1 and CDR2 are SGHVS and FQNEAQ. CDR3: CASSPGVSFNSPLHF.

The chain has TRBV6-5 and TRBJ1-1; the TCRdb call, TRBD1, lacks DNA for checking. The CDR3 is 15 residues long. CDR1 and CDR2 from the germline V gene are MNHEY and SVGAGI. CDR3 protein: CASSSGTVMNTEAFF.

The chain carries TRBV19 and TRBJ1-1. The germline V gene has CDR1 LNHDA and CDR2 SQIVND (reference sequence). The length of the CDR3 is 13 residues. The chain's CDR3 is CASSETVNTEAFF.

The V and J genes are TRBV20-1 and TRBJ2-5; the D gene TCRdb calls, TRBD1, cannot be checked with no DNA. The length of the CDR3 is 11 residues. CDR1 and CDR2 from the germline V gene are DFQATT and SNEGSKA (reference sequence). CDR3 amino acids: CSPSPQETQYF.

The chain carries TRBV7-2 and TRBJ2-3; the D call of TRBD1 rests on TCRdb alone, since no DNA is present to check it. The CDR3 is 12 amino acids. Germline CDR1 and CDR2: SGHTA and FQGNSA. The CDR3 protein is CASSFPPHTQYF.

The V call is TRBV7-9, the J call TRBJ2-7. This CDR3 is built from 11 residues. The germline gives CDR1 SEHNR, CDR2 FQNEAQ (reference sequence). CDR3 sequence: CASSFGDDRYF.

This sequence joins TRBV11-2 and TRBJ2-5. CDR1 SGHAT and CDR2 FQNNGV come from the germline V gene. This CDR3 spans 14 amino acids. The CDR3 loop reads CASSPQGYQETQYF. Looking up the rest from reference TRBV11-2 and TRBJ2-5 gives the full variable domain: EAGVAQSPRYKIIEKRQSVAFWCNPISGHATLYWYQQILGQGPKLLIQFQNNGVVDDSQLPKDRFSAERLKGVDSTLKIQPAKLEDSAVYLCASSPQGYQETQYFGPGTRLLVL.

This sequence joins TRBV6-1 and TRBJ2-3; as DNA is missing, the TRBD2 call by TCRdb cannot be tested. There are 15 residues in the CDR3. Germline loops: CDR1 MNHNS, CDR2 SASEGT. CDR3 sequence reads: CASGLLARPEDTQYF.

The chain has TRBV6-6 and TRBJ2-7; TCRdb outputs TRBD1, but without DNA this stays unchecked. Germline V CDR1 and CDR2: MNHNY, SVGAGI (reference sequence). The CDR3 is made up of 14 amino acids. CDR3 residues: CASSYQQGSYEQYF.

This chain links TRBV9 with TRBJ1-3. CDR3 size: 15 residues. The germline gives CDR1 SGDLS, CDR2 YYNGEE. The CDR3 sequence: CASSVGDSSGNTIYF.

The CDR3 sequence is CASLKTGNTEAFF. The chain employs TRBV18 and TRBJ1-1; lacking DNA, the TRBD1 call made by TCRdb goes unchecked. This CDR3 spans 13 amino acids. Germline V gives CDR1 KGHSH, CDR2 LQKENI.

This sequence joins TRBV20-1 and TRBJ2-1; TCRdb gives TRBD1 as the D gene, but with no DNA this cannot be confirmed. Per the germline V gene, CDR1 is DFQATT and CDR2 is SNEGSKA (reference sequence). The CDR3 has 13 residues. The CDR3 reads CSARAPGHNEQFF.

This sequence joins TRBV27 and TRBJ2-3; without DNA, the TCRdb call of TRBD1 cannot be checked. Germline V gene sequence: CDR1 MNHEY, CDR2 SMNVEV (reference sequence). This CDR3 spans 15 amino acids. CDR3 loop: CASSLTGARTDTHYF.

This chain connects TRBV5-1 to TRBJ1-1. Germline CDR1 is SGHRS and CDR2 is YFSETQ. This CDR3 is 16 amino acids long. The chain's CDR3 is CASSLSLLGEGAEAFF.

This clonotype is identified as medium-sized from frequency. The CDR3: CASSWALNEQFF. The V and J genes are TRBV7-8 and TRBJ2-1. This CDR3 is 12 amino acids long. CDR1 and CDR2 (germline): SGHVS, FQNEAQ.

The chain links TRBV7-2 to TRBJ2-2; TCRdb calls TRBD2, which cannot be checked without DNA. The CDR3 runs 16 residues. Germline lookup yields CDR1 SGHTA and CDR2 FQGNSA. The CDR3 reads CASSPRLADYTGELFF.

The chain's CDR3 is CASEDTSTDTQYF. The chain links TRBV6-1 to TRBJ2-3. This CDR3 is 13 amino acids long. Germline lookup yields CDR1 MNHNS and CDR2 SASEGT.

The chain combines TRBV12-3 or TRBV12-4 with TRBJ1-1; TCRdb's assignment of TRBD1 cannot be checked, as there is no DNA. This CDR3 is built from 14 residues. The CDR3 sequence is CASSFLLRGTEAFF.

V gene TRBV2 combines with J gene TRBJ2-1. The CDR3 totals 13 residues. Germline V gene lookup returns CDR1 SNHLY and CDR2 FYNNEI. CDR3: CASSVYRHNEQFF. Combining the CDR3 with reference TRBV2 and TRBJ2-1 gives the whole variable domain EPEVTQTPSHQVTQMGQEVILRCVPISNHLYFYWYRQILGQKVEFLVSFYNNEISEKSEIFDDQFSVERPDGSNFTLKIRSTKLEDSAMYFCASSVYRHNEQFFGPGTRLTVL.

CDR3 residues: CATSDFRGGDQPQHF. The chain is built from TRBV24-1 and TRBJ1-5; the D call from TCRdb, TRBD1, cannot be confirmed without DNA. CDR3 length equals 15 residues. Germline V CDR1 and CDR2: KGHDR, SFDVKD.